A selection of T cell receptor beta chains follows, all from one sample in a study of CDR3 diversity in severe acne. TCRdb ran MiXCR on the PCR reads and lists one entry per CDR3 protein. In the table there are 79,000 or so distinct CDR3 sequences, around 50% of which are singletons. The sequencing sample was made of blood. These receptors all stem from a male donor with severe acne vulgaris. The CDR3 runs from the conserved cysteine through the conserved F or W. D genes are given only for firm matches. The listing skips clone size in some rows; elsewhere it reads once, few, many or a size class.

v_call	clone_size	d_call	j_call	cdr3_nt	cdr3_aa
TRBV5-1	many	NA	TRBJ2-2	TGCGCCAGCAGCTTGGACCCCGGGAGCCGGAACACCGGGGGGCTGTTTTTT	CASSLDPGSRNTGGLFF
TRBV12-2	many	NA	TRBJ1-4	TGTGCAAGTCGCTTAGGAAACAGGGATAGTGAAAAACTGTTTTTT	CASRLGNRDSEKLFF
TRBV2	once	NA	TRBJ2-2	TGTGCCAGCAGAACTAGCTCCGGGGAGCTGTTTTTT	CASRTSSGELFF
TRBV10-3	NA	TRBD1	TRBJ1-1	TGTGCCATCAGTGAGTCGACAGGGGGGGGTAACACTGAAGCTTTCTTT	CAISESTGGGNTEAFF
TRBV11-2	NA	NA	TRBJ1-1	TGTGCCAGCATCAACAACGGGGGTGGCACTGAAACTTTCTTT	CASINNGGGTETFF
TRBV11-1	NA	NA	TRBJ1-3	TGTGCCAGCAGCTTGGGGGGCTTAAACTCTGGAAACACCATGTATTTT	CASSLGGLNSGNTMYF
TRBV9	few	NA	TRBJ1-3	TGTGCCAGCAGCGTAGACGGGAGCTCTGGAAACACAATATATTTT	CASSVDGSSGNTIYF
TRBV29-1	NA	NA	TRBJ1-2	TGCAGCGTTGACGGGGGGAACTATGGCTACACCTTC	CSVDGGNYGYTF
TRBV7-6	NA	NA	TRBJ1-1	TGTGCCAGCAGCTTAGGGGGGATGAACACTGAAGCTTTCTTT	CASSLGGMNTEAFF
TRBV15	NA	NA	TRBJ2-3	TGTGCCACCCACCTAACTAGCACAGATACGCAGTATTTT	CATHLTSTDTQYF
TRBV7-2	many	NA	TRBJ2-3	TGTGCCAGCAGCAGGAGCTTTAACACAGATACGCAGTATTTT	CASSRSFNTDTQYF
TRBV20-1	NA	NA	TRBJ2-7	TGCAGTGCCTCCCCGGAGGAGGGGTACGAGCAGTACTTC	CSASPEEGYEQYF
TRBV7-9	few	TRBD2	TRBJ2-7	TGTGCCACAGGCGGGAGCTCCTACGAGCAGTACTTC	CATGGSSYEQYF
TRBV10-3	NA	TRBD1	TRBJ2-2	TGTGCCACCTGGACAGGGGCAGGAGACACCGGGGAGCTGTTTTTT	CATWTGAGDTGELFF
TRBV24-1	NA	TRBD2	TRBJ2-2	TGTGCCACCAGTGACACTAGCGGGAGGTTTACCGGGGAGCTGTTTTTT	CATSDTSGRFTGELFF
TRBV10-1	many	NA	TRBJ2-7	TGCGCCAGCAGCTTCAGGGACACCTACGAGCAGTACTTC	CASSFRDTYEQYF
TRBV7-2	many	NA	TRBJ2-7	TGTGCCAGCAGCGATCTATTCGGGTACACAGATTTCAAGTACGAGCAGTACTTC	CASSDLFGYTDFKYEQYF
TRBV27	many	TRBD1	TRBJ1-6	TGTGCCAGCAGTTTAGGGGACAGGGTTTCACCCCTCCACTTT	CASSLGDRVSPLHF
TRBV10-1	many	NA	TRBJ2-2	TGCGCCAGCAGTGATTCAGGGACAACGAACACCGGGGAGCTGTTTTTT	CASSDSGTTNTGELFF
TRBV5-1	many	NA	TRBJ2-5	TGCGCCAGCAGCTCTTACAGCGAAGAGACCCAGTACTTC	CASSSYSEETQYF
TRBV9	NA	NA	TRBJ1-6	TGTGCCAGCACAAAGGGTACGGGTTCACCCCTCCACTTT	CASTKGTGSPLHF
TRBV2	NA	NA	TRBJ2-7	TGTGCCAGCAGCCAGGGACTCACCTACGAGCAGTACTTC	CASSQGLTYEQYF
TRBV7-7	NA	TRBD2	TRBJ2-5	TGTGCCAGCAGCCTGACTAGCGGGAGAGAGACCCAGTACTTC	CASSLTSGRETQYF
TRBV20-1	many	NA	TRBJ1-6	TGCAGTGCTAAATACATGGCGGGGGGGACTTCACCCCTCCACTTT	CSAKYMAGGTSPLHF
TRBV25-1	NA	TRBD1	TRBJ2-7	TGTGCCAGCAGTGATCCCCGACAGGGGGCCTATGAGCAGTACTTC	CASSDPRQGAYEQYF
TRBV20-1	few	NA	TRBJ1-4	TGCAGTGCTAGAGACGGGCTACACATTGAAAAACTGTTTTTT	CSARDGLHIEKLFF
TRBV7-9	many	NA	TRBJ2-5	TGTGCCAGCAGCTCCTACAGCAAAGAGACCCAGTACTTC	CASSSYSKETQYF
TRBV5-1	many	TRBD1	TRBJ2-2	TGCGCCACCAGGGGACAGTCGAACACCGGGGAGCTGTTTTTT	CATRGQSNTGELFF
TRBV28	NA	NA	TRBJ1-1	TGTGCCAGCAGCTCCCTTAGGGGGGACCGGCATGAAGCTTTCTTT	CASSSLRGDRHEAFF
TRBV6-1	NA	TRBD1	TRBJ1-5	TGTGCCAGCAGTTACAGGGGAGCAAATCAGCCCCAGCATTTT	CASSYRGANQPQHF
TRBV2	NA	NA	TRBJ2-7	TGTGCCAGCAGCAAGTGGATTAGCGGATCCTACGAGCTGTACTTC	CASSKWISGSYELYF